The 3 T cell receptor beta chains given below trace back to one sample, sequenced in a study of T cell responses to AZD1222 COVID-19 vaccine. The table came from immunoSEQ multiplex PCR; TCRdb's copy has only in-frame clones and leaves some out. The sample records over 120,000 clones, about 86% being singletons. This specimen consisted of peripheral blood, obtained 28 days after the second AZD1222 dose. These receptors all come from an adult who received the AZD1222 COVID-19 vaccine.

This chain uses TRBV27 with TRBJ2-7, with 9 bases identical to TRBD1. Germline V gene lookup returns CDR1 MNHEY and CDR2 SMNVEV (reference sequence). The CDR3 is made up of 15 amino acids. The V gene end was trimmed by 5 bases and the J gene end by 0 bases; junction bases not matched to a gene: 5. CDR3 sequence (DNA): TGTGCCAGCAGTCCCAGGACAGGGGACTCCTACGAGCAGTACTTC. Protein: CASSPRTGDSYEQYF.

Of note for this clone: This sample also contains other DNA sequences that code for the same CDR3. The gene calls are TRBV6-5 and TRBJ1-4; D ambiguous. The germline V gene has CDR1 MNHEY and CDR2 SVGAGI. V was clipped by 6 bases and J by 5 bases, with 4 bases between them. The CDR3 consists of 11 residues. The CDR3: CASRSNEKLFF. The CDR3 nucleotides are TGTGCCAGCAGATCAAATGAAAAACTGTTTTTT.

This clone was detected only a few times. The chain recombines TRBV3-1 (or the pseudogene TRBV3-2) with TRBJ1-1, with D maybe TRBD1 (6 bases). In germline, CDR1 is LGHDT, CDR2 YNNKEL (reference sequence). V was shortened by 4 bases and J by 11 bases, with 17 bases between the two germline ends. The CDR3 contains 13 residues. CDR3 nucleotides: TGTGCCAGCAGCCCCAGGACAGCCGATTTGGCTTTCTTT. Its protein product is CASSPRTADLAFF.